The subject of this entry is one T cell receptor beta chain. This clone came up once. No antigen is known for it. No much larger clone exists at a distance of one base, and base qualities are not known. The donors were healthy, HIV-negative adults with no recently reported acute infections or vaccinations. Only Caucasian adults living in Nashville, Tennessee, USA were represented among the donors. Magnetic negative selection was used to enrich CD4+ T cells, after which naive cells were positively selected on CD45RA and the negative fraction became the memory subset. Blood was obtained by leukapheresis, after which PBMCs were separated by Ficoll-Histopaque density gradient centrifugation and cryopreserved in liquid nitrogen vapor phase. Analytical flow cytometry was used to check the purity and quantity of every magnetically sorted T cell population. Each sorted fraction had its genomic DNA isolated and then quantified by UV absorbance on a Nanodrop 2000c.

These data come from a study of shared clonotypes between healthy human individuals (dated by TCRdb to about 2020). With regard to the full study: The cohort included a few men and a couple of women between 18 and 49 years of age. For each donor, CD4 naive and CD4 memory were each run on three plates, CD8 naive on two plates, and CD8 memory on one plate. The study deeply sequenced blood TCR repertoires of about 5 healthy adults to estimate repertoire size and the extent of clonotype sharing between individuals. To increase sequencing depth and limit assay-specific biases, different laboratories used diverse techniques to prepare libraries and sequence TCR repertoires. Each donor's leukapheresis produced roughly between about 0.9 and 9.5 billion PBMCs.

Clipping removes 6 bases from V and 2 bases from J, with 15 as the unmatched junction base count. Per the germline V gene, SQVTM is the CDR1 and ANQGSEA is the CDR2. Reading from cysteine to phenylalanine, the CDR3 counts 16 amino acids. The retained sequence is limited to the CDR3, 48 bases, with the frame set at the first base. General findings and caveats noted by the study authors: Larger estimated clonotype richness was generally found for naive subsets than for memory subsets. Rarefaction of sorted-subset datasets indicated incomplete sequencing despite the large sequencing depth. When a few donors were compared, the shared fraction of clonotypes was about 5% for naive CD4, 3% to 4% for naive CD8, more than 2% for memory CD4, and roughly 0.43% for memory CD8. Pairwise subsampling indicated that sequencing depth was expected to affect the degree of clonotype sharing among donors. Because the study included only a small number of donors, the genetic and exposure-history diversity represented was limited. Sampling was restricted to blood, and TCR repertoires in tissue are likely to differ from TCR repertoires in blood. Clonotypes shared by all four sorted-subset donors showed higher generation probabilities than non-shared clonotypes.

Using the deep immunoSEQ assay, TCR CDR3 regions were amplified from genomic DNA by multiplex PCR. Extracted genomic DNA from each cell subset was distributed evenly across all wells of several immunoSEQ 96-well plates, and each plate was treated as a replicate. For sorted subsets, each replicate PCR was loaded with 200 ng genomic DNA, equivalent to 25,000 to 35,000 T cell genomes. The purified libraries were quantified using a Qubit 3.0 fluorometer, sized with a Bioanalyzer 2100, and then quantified again using the KAPA Library Quantification kit. Every immunoSEQ 96-well plate was sequenced on a dedicated single-read 150-cycle Illumina NextSeq 550 flow cell. From the authors' description of their analysis: Because only junctional sequences without quality scores were contained in the immunoSEQ output, filtering matching that applied to full-length reads could not be performed. Sequences were annotated with PyIR, a Python wrapper for IgBLAST v1.9, and V/J genes and CDR3 were assigned using IMGT germline references. Reads were filtered out if the reads had weak V/J assignments (E-value above 1e-6), no CDR3, stop codons, out-of-frame junctions, or ambiguous translated residues. V3J clonotypes were defined as sequences sharing an identical inferred V gene, J gene, and CDR3 amino acid sequence. Percentage overlap between repertoires was calculated by dividing the number of shared unique clonotypes by the size of the smaller repertoire. Repertoire richness was assessed with RTK rarefaction, the Chao1 estimator, and Recon v2.1 estimates of unobserved clonotypes. Generation probabilities were computed with OLGA for all TCRbeta clonotypes obtained by the gDNA method from a handful of donors. What TCRdb holds here is the immuneACCESS table cut down to in-frame rearrangements. Part of the clones is not present; checked against another copy, under half of the missing clones reflect an unresolved V gene, and the others are unexplained. That table gives V, J and clone size, and the DNA gave D and trimming. Counted in this sample were about 1.1 million clones; 75% to 80% of them appeared once. The ten largest clonotypes hold around 0.61% of the sample.

Source material: memory CD4+ T cells from PBMCs. The label giving this sample's cell subset or site can be read as: CD45RA-negative fraction. The TCR sequence derives from a man younger than 30 in good health. Some clones in this sample may be carry-over from other donors' samples. The chain uses TRBV29-1 and TRBJ2-7; 8 junctional bases match TRBD2. The nucleotides read TGCAGCGTCAGTTGGGCCATTAGCGGGACCACCTACGAGCAGTACTTC. This translates into CSVSWAISGTTYEQYF.